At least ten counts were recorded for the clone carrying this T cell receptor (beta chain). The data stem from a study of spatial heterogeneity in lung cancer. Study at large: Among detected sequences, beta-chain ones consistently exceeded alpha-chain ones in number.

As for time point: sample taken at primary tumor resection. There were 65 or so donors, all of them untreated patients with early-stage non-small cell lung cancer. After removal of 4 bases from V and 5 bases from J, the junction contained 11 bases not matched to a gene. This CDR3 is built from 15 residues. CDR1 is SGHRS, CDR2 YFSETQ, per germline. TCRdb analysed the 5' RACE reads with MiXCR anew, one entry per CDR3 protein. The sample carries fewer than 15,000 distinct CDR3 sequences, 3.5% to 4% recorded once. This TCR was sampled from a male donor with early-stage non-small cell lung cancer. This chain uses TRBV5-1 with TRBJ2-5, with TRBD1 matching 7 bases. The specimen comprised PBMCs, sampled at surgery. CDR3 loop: CASSLTTGMGETQYF. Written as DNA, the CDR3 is TGCGCCAGCAGCCTAACGACAGGGATGGGTGAGACCCAGTACTTC.